The rows below give T cell receptor beta chains drawn from one sample of a study of cytomegalovirus exposure and HLA in healthy donors. Method: immunoSEQ multiplex PCR; TCRdb's copy keeps in-frame clones and lacks some. The data contain about 120,000 clones, roughly two thirds of them singletons. Sequencing used PBMCs. The receptors derive from a man aged 25-45 years in good health and CMV-seropositive. Each CDR3 is given with its conserved first and last residue. D genes are given only for firm matches. Size is stated for part of the rows, as once, few or many counts, or as a class when the clone is expanded.

j_gene: TRBJ1-5; abundance: few; d_gene: TRBD1; v_gene: TRBV2; CDR3nt: TGTGCCAGCAGGGTGGACAGGGCGATCAATCAGCCCCAGCATTTT; CDR3aa: CASRVDRAINQPQHF
j_gene: TRBJ2-7; abundance: .; d_gene: .; v_gene: TRBV19; CDR3nt: TGTGCCAGTAGTATCGGGCTAGCGACCTCCTACGAGCAGTACTTC; CDR3aa: CASSIGLATSYEQYF
j_gene: TRBJ1-6; abundance: .; d_gene: TRBD1; v_gene: TRBV27; CDR3nt: TGTGCCAGCAGTGACCGGGACAGGTATTCACCCCTCCACTTT; CDR3aa: CASSDRDRYSPLHF
j_gene: TRBJ2-7; abundance: .; d_gene: .; v_gene: TRBV7-9; CDR3nt: TGTGCCAGCAGCTTGAGGGCCGTTACCTACGAGCAGTACTTC; CDR3aa: CASSLRAVTYEQYF
j_gene: TRBJ2-3; abundance: .; d_gene: TRBD2; v_gene: TRBV5-1; CDR3nt: TGCGCCAGCAGCTTGGTGACTAGCGGCACAGATACGCAGTATTTT; CDR3aa: CASSLVTSGTDTQYF
j_gene: TRBJ2-7; abundance: medium-sized; d_gene: .; v_gene: TRBV6-1; CDR3nt: TGTGCCAGCAGACAGAGTTCCGGGACATCCTACGAGCAGTACTTC; CDR3aa: CASRQSSGTSYEQYF
j_gene: TRBJ2-7; abundance: .; d_gene: .; v_gene: TRBV4-3; CDR3nt: TGCGCCAGCAGCCATCGCAGGTCCTACGAGCAGTACTTC; CDR3aa: CASSHRRSYEQYF
j_gene: TRBJ1-2; abundance: few; d_gene: .; v_gene: TRBV30; CDR3nt: TGTGCCTGGGCATCTGGCCTCGGAGGGAGCTATGGCTACACCTTC; CDR3aa: CAWASGLGGSYGYTF
j_gene: TRBJ2-6; abundance: .; d_gene: .; v_gene: TRBV9; CDR3nt: TGTGCCAGCAGCCCTCGACATAACTCTGGGGCCAACGTCCTGACTTTC; CDR3aa: CASSPRHNSGANVLTF
j_gene: TRBJ1-5; abundance: .; d_gene: .; v_gene: TRBV10-3; CDR3nt: TGTGCCATCAGCCCAAGTCCGATTACACAGGGCGCTCAGCCCCAGCATTTT; CDR3aa: CAISPSPITQGAQPQHF
j_gene: TRBJ2-6; abundance: few; d_gene: TRBD1; v_gene: TRBV13; CDR3nt: TGTGCCAGCAGCTTAGGCTTAGGGGGCGCTTCTGGGGCCAACGTCCTGACTTTC; CDR3aa: CASSLGLGGASGANVLTF
j_gene: TRBJ2-5; abundance: .; d_gene: TRBD1; v_gene: TRBV18; CDR3nt: TGTGCCAGCTCACCCGGGACAGGGTTGGGGGAGACCCAGTACTTC; CDR3aa: CASSPGTGLGETQYF
j_gene: TRBJ2-5; abundance: .; d_gene: TRBD1; v_gene: TRBV30; CDR3nt: TGTGCCTGGGACAGCGGGCCAGGGGGCGCGCAGACCCAGTACTTC; CDR3aa: CAWDSGPGGAQTQYF
j_gene: TRBJ2-7; abundance: .; d_gene: .; v_gene: TRBV11-3; CDR3nt: TGTGCCAGCAGCTTAGGGGCAGAAACCTACGAGCAGTACTTC; CDR3aa: CASSLGAETYEQYF
j_gene: TRBJ2-2; abundance: .; d_gene: .; v_gene: TRBV7-8; CDR3nt: TGTGCCAGCAGCTTAGTCGGCAGGTACACCGGGGAGCTGTTTTTT; CDR3aa: CASSLVGRYTGELFF
j_gene: TRBJ1-1; abundance: few; d_gene: .; v_gene: TRBV30; CDR3nt: TGTGCCTGGACCTTCCTGCGGGGCAGGGTAAACACTGAAGCTTTCTTT; CDR3aa: CAWTFLRGRVNTEAFF
j_gene: TRBJ2-1; abundance: .; d_gene: .; v_gene: TRBV12-2; CDR3nt: TGTGCAAGTCGGTCGCCGGGACAGGATACCTACAATGAGCAGTTCTTC; CDR3aa: CASRSPGQDTYNEQFF
j_gene: TRBJ2-1; abundance: .; d_gene: TRBD2; v_gene: TRBV5-1; CDR3nt: TGCGCCAGCAGCGGGGCCGGGACTAGCGTTTACAATGAGCAGTTCTTC; CDR3aa: CASSGAGTSVYNEQFF
j_gene: TRBJ2-5; abundance: .; d_gene: .; v_gene: TRBV18; CDR3nt: TGTGCCAGCTCACCAACAGTCCAAGAGACCCAGTACTTC; CDR3aa: CASSPTVQETQYF
j_gene: TRBJ2-5; abundance: .; d_gene: .; v_gene: TRBV7-3; CDR3nt: TGTGCCAGCAGCTTAGGGGAGTTTCGCCAAGAGACCCAGTACTTC; CDR3aa: CASSLGEFRQETQYF
j_gene: TRBJ1-1; abundance: .; d_gene: TRBD1; v_gene: TRBV10-2; CDR3nt: TGCGCCAGCAGTGAAGGACAGGGGTGGAGGAACACTGAAGCTTTCTTT; CDR3aa: CASSEGQGWRNTEAFF
j_gene: TRBJ2-1; abundance: few; d_gene: .; v_gene: TRBV18; CDR3nt: TGTGCCAGCTCACCACCGACTAGTGGCAATGAGCAGTTCTTC; CDR3aa: CASSPPTSGNEQFF
j_gene: TRBJ1-1; abundance: .; d_gene: TRBD1; v_gene: TRBV28; CDR3nt: TGTGCCAGCAGTGCACCGGGACAGGGGTGGAACACTGAAGCTTTCTTT; CDR3aa: CASSAPGQGWNTEAFF
j_gene: TRBJ2-2; abundance: .; d_gene: .; v_gene: TRBV6-1; CDR3nt: TGTGCCAGCAGTGGTCCTGCGGACAGTCCTAACACCGGGGAGCTGTTTTTT; CDR3aa: CASSGPADSPNTGELFF
j_gene: TRBJ2-5; abundance: .; d_gene: .; v_gene: TRBV6-1; CDR3nt: TGTGCCAGCAGTGAAGCGGGTTGGAGGGTCCCACAAGAGACCCAGTACTTC; CDR3aa: CASSEAGWRVPQETQYF
j_gene: TRBJ1-4; abundance: .; d_gene: .; v_gene: TRBV5-1; CDR3nt: TGCGCCAGCAGTCAACTCGCGTTCCGGGAAAAACTGTTTTTT; CDR3aa: CASSQLAFREKLFF
j_gene: TRBJ2-7; abundance: .; d_gene: .; v_gene: TRBV25-1; CDR3nt: TGTGCCAGCAGTGAATTTGCGCTTGGCGGCTCCTACGAGCAGTACTTC; CDR3aa: CASSEFALGGSYEQYF
j_gene: TRBJ2-1; abundance: .; d_gene: .; v_gene: TRBV5-1; CDR3nt: TGCGCCAGCAGCTTAGGTAGCGGGACAGTTTACAATGAGCAGTTCTTC; CDR3aa: CASSLGSGTVYNEQFF
j_gene: TRBJ1-5; abundance: .; d_gene: TRBD1; v_gene: TRBV30; CDR3nt: TGTGCCTGGAGTATGACAGGGGAAGCCCAGCATTTT; CDR3aa: CAWSMTGEAQHF
j_gene: TRBJ2-1; abundance: .; d_gene: TRBD2; v_gene: TRBV9; CDR3nt: TGTGCCAGCAGCGGGGAAACGGGACTAGCGGCCTACAATGAGCAGTTCTTC; CDR3aa: CASSGETGLAAYNEQFF
j_gene: TRBJ2-3; abundance: .; d_gene: .; v_gene: TRBV19; CDR3nt: TGTGCCACCAGGGACTTCAGGAGAGCAGATACGCAGTATTTT; CDR3aa: CATRDFRRADTQYF
j_gene: TRBJ2-1; abundance: few; d_gene: TRBD2; v_gene: TRBV19; CDR3nt: TGTGCCAGCTCTACCGGGACTAGTCTCAATGAGCAGTTCTTC; CDR3aa: CASSTGTSLNEQFF
j_gene: TRBJ2-1; abundance: .; d_gene: TRBD2; v_gene: TRBV4-3; CDR3nt: TGCGCCAGCAGCCAAATAGCGGGAGGGAGCTCCTACAATGAGCAGTTCTTC; CDR3aa: CASSQIAGGSSYNEQFF
j_gene: TRBJ1-5; abundance: few; d_gene: .; v_gene: TRBV18; CDR3nt: TGTGCCAGCTCACCCCATAGCAATCAGCCCCAGCATTTT; CDR3aa: CASSPHSNQPQHF
j_gene: TRBJ2-7; abundance: .; d_gene: .; v_gene: TRBV5-1; CDR3nt: TGCGCCAGCAGCTTGCTAGGGGGGGTATCTTCCGAGCAGTACTTC; CDR3aa: CASSLLGGVSSEQYF
j_gene: TRBJ2-4; abundance: .; d_gene: .; v_gene: TRBV7-8; CDR3nt: TGTGCCAGCAGCTTACAGGGGTGGAACATTCAGTACTTC; CDR3aa: CASSLQGWNIQYF
j_gene: TRBJ1-1; abundance: .; d_gene: TRBD1; v_gene: TRBV5-1; CDR3nt: TGCGCCAGCAGCTCAGACAGGGGAGGGGAGACTGAAGCTTTCTTT; CDR3aa: CASSSDRGGETEAFF
j_gene: TRBJ1-2; abundance: .; d_gene: .; v_gene: TRBV5-1; CDR3nt: TGCGCCAGCAGCTTCTCAGGGTTCAATGGCTACACCTTC; CDR3aa: CASSFSGFNGYTF
j_gene: TRBJ2-7; abundance: .; d_gene: TRBD2; v_gene: TRBV7-9; CDR3nt: TGTGCCAGCAGCTTAGTTGGTAGCGGGAGCTCCTACGAGCAGTACTTC; CDR3aa: CASSLVGSGSSYEQYF
j_gene: TRBJ2-1; abundance: few; d_gene: TRBD2; v_gene: TRBV11-2; CDR3nt: TGTGCCAGCAGCTTAACCGGACTAGCGGGAGGGGGGTACAATGAGCAGTTCTTC; CDR3aa: CASSLTGLAGGGYNEQFF
j_gene: TRBJ2-1; abundance: .; d_gene: TRBD1; v_gene: TRBV6-5; CDR3nt: TGTGCCAGCAGTTACTCCTTTTCAGGGGGTTACAATGAGCAGTTCTTC; CDR3aa: CASSYSFSGGYNEQFF
j_gene: TRBJ2-3; abundance: .; d_gene: .; v_gene: TRBV2; CDR3nt: TGTGCCAGCAGTGACAGGGACACAGATACGCAGTATTTT; CDR3aa: CASSDRDTDTQYF
j_gene: TRBJ2-1; abundance: .; d_gene: .; v_gene: TRBV7-9; CDR3nt: TGTGCCAGCAGCTTAGCGCCGAGGGGGAACGAGCAGTTCTTC; CDR3aa: CASSLAPRGNEQFF
j_gene: TRBJ1-1; abundance: .; d_gene: TRBD1; v_gene: TRBV7-9; CDR3nt: TGTGCCAGCAGCGAACAGGGGACGAACACTGAAGCTTTCTTT; CDR3aa: CASSEQGTNTEAFF
j_gene: TRBJ2-1; abundance: .; d_gene: TRBD2; v_gene: TRBV9; CDR3nt: TGTGCCAGCAGCGTAGTATCTGGGGCGGGAGGGGATGAGCAGTTCTTC; CDR3aa: CASSVVSGAGGDEQFF
j_gene: TRBJ2-7; abundance: .; d_gene: .; v_gene: TRBV27; CDR3nt: TGTGCCAGCAGTTTATTTGGGGGGAAGTCCTCCTACGAGCAGTACTTC; CDR3aa: CASSLFGGKSSYEQYF
j_gene: TRBJ2-7; abundance: .; d_gene: TRBD1; v_gene: TRBV15; CDR3nt: TGTGCCACCAGCAGAGATATTGACAGGGCTTACGAGCAGTACTTC; CDR3aa: CATSRDIDRAYEQYF
j_gene: TRBJ2-1; abundance: .; d_gene: TRBD2; v_gene: TRBV5-4; CDR3nt: TGTGCCAGCAGCTTCGGGGGGGAGAAACTTGTTCGCGGGCAGTTCTTC; CDR3aa: CASSFGGEKLVRGQFF
j_gene: TRBJ1-5; abundance: once; d_gene: .; v_gene: TRBV19; CDR3nt: TGTGCCAGTAGTATAGTGAGGGGGAAAATTAGCAATCAGCCCCAGCATTTT; CDR3aa: CASSIVRGKISNQPQHF
j_gene: TRBJ1-3; abundance: .; d_gene: .; v_gene: TRBV15; CDR3nt: TGTGCCACCAGCAGAGATGGGCCTTCCTCTGGAAACACCATATATTTT; CDR3aa: CATSRDGPSSGNTIYF